The next 26 T cell receptor beta chains were all read from a single sample in a study of CD8+CD57+ T cells in acquired aplastic anemia. It was genomic DNA that served as the template for profiling TCR beta VDJ and CDR3. A single record per CDR3 protein comes from TCRdb applying MiXCR to the reads. The table records 250,000 to 350,000 distinct CDR3 sequences, about 50% of them present only once. The patients chosen for sequencing had shown expansion of CD8+CD57+ cells (detected by flow cytometry). Sequencing input: sorted CD4+, CD8+, or CD8+CD57+ T cells (not recorded which) from PBMCs. The source of these receptors is a human donor with aplastic anemia.

The gene calls are TRBV12-3 or TRBV12-4 and TRBJ2-7; 14 nucleotides line up with TRBD2. V was pared by 7 bases and J by 9 bases, with 8 bases of the junction left unmatched. The CDR3 spans 14 residues. CDR3: CASNDPGLAGAQYF. In nucleotides, the CDR3 is TGTGCCAGCAATGATCCGGGACTAGCGGGAGCGCAGTACTTC.

This clonotype was counted a few times. The V and J genes are TRBV7-8 and TRBJ1-2; unclear D gene. Trimming took 5 bases from V and 5 from J, leaving 18 bases between them. CDR3 length equals 15 residues. From germline, CDR1 is SGHVS and CDR2 FQNEAQ. The DNA of the CDR3 is TGTGCCAGCAGCACGAGGGCCCTAGCCAGATATGGCTACACCTTC. Translation: CASSTRALARYGYTF. Using reference TRBV7-8 and TRBJ1-2 for the parts outside the CDR3, the full variable domain is GAGVSQSPRYKVAKRGQDVALRCDPISGHVSLFWYQQALGQGPEFLTYFQNEAQLDKSGLPSDRFFAERPEGSVSTLKIQRTQQEDSAVYLCASSTRALARYGYTFGSGTRLTVV.

About this clonotype: The DNA is omitted, as the CDR3 cannot be located on it reliably, and the CDR3 follows TCRdb's listing. The V gene is TRBV7-9, the J gene TRBJ2-3. Germline CDR1 SEHNR, CDR2 FQNEAQ (reference sequence). Counting both end residues, the CDR3 totals 22 amino acids. CDR3 sequence: CASSQRAFYLCASSSLADTQYF.

A word on this clonotype: A read error may account for a junction end that differs from germline. The chain carries TRBV15 and TRBJ1-4, with D possibly being TRBD1 (5 bases). This CDR3 is built from 14 residues. Germline V gives CDR1 LNHNV, CDR2 YYDKDF (reference sequence). Here the CDR3 reads CASNKGPPNEKLFF. CDR3 bases: TGTGCCAGCAATAAGGGACCTCCTAATGAAAAACTGTTTTTC.

The chain combines TRBV10-3 with TRBJ2-7; TRBD2 matches 13 bases. V was clipped by 8 bases and J by 4 bases; unmatched bases: 8. CDR1 and CDR2 (germline): ENHRY, SYGVKD. This CDR3 is 15 amino acids long. In nucleotides, the CDR3 is TGTGCCATCCAAAGGACTAGCGGGGGACTATACGAGCAGTACTTC. Residues: CAIQRTSGGLYEQYF.

The chain links TRBV29-1 to TRBJ2-3; 9 bases line up with TRBD1. This CDR3 comprises 17 residues. Looked up from germline, CDR1 is SQVTM and CDR2 is ANQGSEA. Trimming took 6 bases from V and 2 from J; bases not matched to a gene: 15. CDR3 residues: CSVYPRGQGLSTDTQYF. The CDR3 nucleotides are TGCAGCGTCTACCCAAGGGGACAGGGATTATCCACAGATACGCAGTATTTT.

The V gene is TRBV6-5, the J gene TRBJ1-1; D is undetermined. CDR3 length equals 11 residues. Germline V gene data show CDR1 as MNHEY and CDR2 as SVGAGI. Trimming stripped 5 bases from V and 6 bases from J, with 7 bases between. The CDR3 loop is CASSRRAEAFF. The CDR3 bases are TGTGCCAGCAGTCGGAGGGCTGAAGCTTTCTTT.

This clonotype was detected ten times or more. The chain employs TRBV3-1 and TRBJ1-2, with 7 bases matching TRBD1. Germline V lookup: CDR1 LGHDT, CDR2 YNNKEL (reference sequence). This CDR3 is 15 amino acids long. The V gene end was trimmed by 5 bases and the J gene end by 7 bases; junction bases not matched to a gene: 13. The CDR3 nucleotides read TGTGCCAGCAGCTTAGAGACAGGGCCGGGGAGTGGCTACACCTTC. It translates to CASSLETGPGSGYTF.

The V and J genes are TRBV24-1 and TRBJ2-7, with D perhaps given as TRBD1 or TRBD2 (5 bases each). CDR1 and CDR2 from the germline V gene are KGHDR and SFDVKD. V lost 6 bases, J lost 5 bases, and 19 bases lay in between. CDR3 length equals 15 residues. As DNA, the CDR3 is TGTGCCACCAGTAGGGACGGCCCTAGGGTAAACGAGCAGTACTTC. Amino acid sequence: CATSRDGPRVNEQYF.

The chain has TRBV7-9 and TRBJ2-7; D unclear. Between the trimmed V and J ends, which lost 3 bases and 0 bases, there was a span of 9 bases. The CDR3 covers 14 residues. Germline V gives CDR1 SEHNR, CDR2 FQNEAQ (reference sequence). The CDR3 DNA sequence: TGTGCCAGCAGCTTTACGTCCAGCTCCTACGAGCAGTACTTC. Translation gives CASSFTSSSYEQYF.

V is TRBV5-5 and J is TRBJ2-1; 10 bases align to TRBD2. Germline CDR1 reads SGHKS; CDR2 reads YYEKEE (reference sequence). CDR3 length: 15 residues. V was pared by 2 bases and J by 7 bases, with 6 bases of the junction left unmatched. CDR3 bases: TGTGCCAGCAGCTTAGCTAGCGGGAGTTCAAATGAGCAGTTCTTC. This gives the protein CASSLASGSSNEQFF.

This clonotype was seen repeatedly, ten times or more. V usage is TRBV7-6 and J usage is TRBJ2-7; D is uncertain. Per the germline V gene, CDR1 is SGHVS and CDR2 is FNYEAQ. CDR3 length: 15 amino acids. Trimming removed 0 bases from V and 0 bases from J, with 9 bases in between. The CDR3 sequence is CASSLAGSSSYEQYF. The CDR3 coding sequence is TGTGCCAGCAGCTTAGCGGGCAGTAGCTCCTACGAGCAGTACTTC.

The chain is built from TRBV20-1 and TRBJ1-1, with D unresolved. The CDR3 is made up of 13 amino acids. Trimming pared 4 bases from V and 4 bases from J, leaving 13 bases between. Germline CDR1 is DFQATT and CDR2 is SNEGSKA (reference sequence). The CDR3 region has the DNA TGCAGTGCTACAATAGACATATCCACTGAAGCTTTCTTT. Translating it yields CSATIDISTEAFF.

This clonotype showed up just a few times. V and J are TRBV10-1 and TRBJ2-3; 10 nucleotides align to TRBD2. CDR1 and CDR2 from the germline V gene are WNHNN and SYGVQD (reference sequence). The ends lost 9 bases at V and 2 bases at J; junction bases unmatched: 5. CDR3 length equals 14 residues. For the CDR3, the DNA is TGCGCCAGGGGACTAGCGCTAATCACAGATACGCAGTATTTT. This codes for CARGLALITDTQYF.

CDR3 in amino acids: CSARRTGNTGELFF. DNA for the CDR3: TGCAGTGCTAGGCGCACAGGGAACACCGGGGAGCTGTTTTTT. This chain connects TRBV20-1 to TRBJ2-2, with D possibly being TRBD1 (5 bases). This CDR3 spans 14 amino acids. Deletions cut 3 bases from V and 1 base from J, with 9 bases between. Germline loops: CDR1 DFQATT, CDR2 SNEGSKA (reference sequence).

This clonotype has ten or more counts. The chain combines TRBV10-3 with TRBJ1-1, with no clear D. Trimming removed 10 bases from V and 3 bases from J, with 6 bases in between. CDR1 is ENHRY, CDR2 SYGVKD, per germline. The CDR3 extends over 10 amino acids. CDR3 region: CATRDTEAFF. In nucleotides, the CDR3 is TGTGCCACACGAGACACTGAAGCTTTCTTT.

The rearrangement links TRBV2 to TRBJ2-1; D gene unclear. CDR1 SNHLY and CDR2 FYNNEI come from the germline V gene. Trimming shortened V by 5 bases and J by 10 bases, and 9 bases separated the two germline ends. CDR3 size: 11 residues. CDR3 bases: TGTGCCAGCAGTCAGACAAACGAGCAGTTCTTC. This translates into CASSQTNEQFF.

This clonotype was detected a few times. The V call is TRBV20-1, the J call TRBJ2-7, with TRBD2 matching over 10 bases. CDR1 is DFQATT, CDR2 SNEGSKA, per germline (reference sequence). CDR3 length equals 15 residues. Trimming took 0 bases from V and 7 from J; bases not matched to a gene: 9. This CDR3 is CSARERASGRGEQYF. DNA of the CDR3: TGCAGTGCTAGAGAAAGGGCTAGCGGGAGAGGTGAGCAGTACTTC.

A single count supports this clonotype. CDR3 bases: TGCAGCGTTTCGACAGACACAGATACGCAGTATTTT. As protein: CSVSTDTDTQYF. The chain joins TRBV29-1 to TRBJ2-3; TRBD1 is a possible D gene (5 bases). The CDR3 runs 12 residues. In germline, CDR1 is SQVTM, CDR2 ANQGSEA. Trimming left V 5 bases short and J 2 bases short, with 8 bases between.

The gene calls are TRBV2 and TRBJ1-1, with D perhaps TRBD1 (5 bases). The CDR3 has 12 amino acids. V was cut by 7 bases and J by 7 bases, with 13 bases left in between. CDR1 is SNHLY and CDR2 is FYNNEI in the germline V gene. The DNA for the CDR3 is TGTGCCAGCACCATGGGACTCATTGAAGCTTTCTTT. Translating it yields CASTMGLIEAFF.

This clonotype was counted only a few times. V and J are TRBV11-3 and TRBJ2-1; 9 nucleotides match TRBD2. The ends lost 4 bases at V and 2 bases at J; junction bases unmatched: 3. Germline-derived CDR1 and CDR2 are SGHNT and YENEEA. The CDR3 extends over 15 amino acids. The CDR3 sequence: CASSWASGTYNEQFF. Here the CDR3 DNA reads TGTGCCAGCAGCTGGGCTAGCGGGACCTACAATGAGCAGTTCTTC.

On this clonotype: This likely comes from a read error, as the CDR3 has no conserved phenylalanine or tryptophan at its end. The chain is built from TRBV19 and TRBJ1-1, with D unresolved. V lost 1 base to trimming and J lost 5 bases, with 8 bases between them. Germline CDR1 and CDR2: LNHDA and SQIVND (reference sequence). CDR3 length equals 13 residues. CDR3 in amino acids: CASSIALRTEAFS. The CDR3 region has the DNA TGTGCCAGTAGTATAGCGTTGAGGACTGAAGCTTTCTCT.

The rearrangement links TRBV10-3 to TRBJ1-2, with D uncertain. V was pared by 0 bases and J by 4 bases, with 12 bases between. Germline V gene lookup returns CDR1 ENHRY and CDR2 SYGVKD. The CDR3 is 15 residues long. CDR3 amino acids: CAISESTQRIYGYTF. CDR3 sequence (DNA): TGTGCCATCAGTGAGTCGACTCAACGGATCTATGGCTACACCTTC.

The chain is built from TRBV7-3 and TRBJ2-1; tentative D call: TRBD2 (5 bases). Germline V gene lookup returns CDR1 SGHTA and CDR2 FQGTGA. V lost 4 bases and J 12 bases, leaving 16 bases between the germline ends. This CDR3 contains 13 residues. CDR3 amino acids: CASSSQPTSLQFF. The DNA for the CDR3 is TGTGCCAGCAGCTCCCAACCCACTAGTTTGCAGTTCTTC.

The V gene is TRBV20-1, the J gene TRBJ2-3, with unresolved D. The CDR3 is 12 amino acids. V was clipped by 3 bases and J by 4 bases, with 8 bases between them. Germline V gene data show CDR1 as DFQATT and CDR2 as SNEGSKA (reference sequence). The CDR3: CSASDRPDTQYF. As DNA, the CDR3 is TGCAGTGCTAGTGATCGACCAGATACGCAGTATTTT.

The chain is built from TRBV5-4 and TRBJ1-1; no firm D call. CDR1 and CDR2 from the germline V gene are SGHNT and YYREEE (reference sequence). Trimming removed 5 bases from V and 8 bases from J, with 13 bases in between. This CDR3 has 12 amino acids. The CDR3 reads CASSIRLSEAFF. The CDR3, as DNA: TGTGCCAGCAGTATCCGTTTATCGGAAGCTTTCTTT.